These T cell receptor beta chains were read from a single sample in a study of blood T cells in healthy people across ages. TCRdb reprocessed the 5' RACE reads with MiXCR, giving one entry per CDR3 protein. The sample comprises roughly 1.9 million distinct CDR3 sequences, roughly two fifths of which are singletons, and around 23% rests with the top ten. The source material was blood. These receptors originate from a human donor in good health. Each CDR3 is given with its conserved first and last residue. The D gene is left open where the match is weak. For some rows the clone size is stated as once, few or many, or as a class when expanded; others skip it.

v_gene	d_gene	abundance	j_gene	CDR3nt	CDR3aa
TRBV5-5	TRBD1	-	TRBJ2-3	TGTGCCAGCAGCTCGCTCGGCAGGGGGCGAGTCACAGATACGCAGTATTTT	CASSSLGRGRVTDTQYF
TRBV6-5	TRBD1	-	TRBJ1-2	TGTGCCAGCAGTCAGTGGACAGGGGACTATGGCTACACCTTC	CASSQWTGDYGYTF
TRBV27	-	-	TRBJ2-3	TGTGCCAGCAGTTTCTACGCGTCTAGCACAGATACGCAGTATTTT	CASSFYASSTDTQYF
TRBV7-9	-	-	TRBJ1-5	TGTGCCAGCAGCTCGACGGGGAGGGGAATGTATCAGCCCCAGCATTTT	CASSSTGRGMYQPQHF
TRBV11-2	TRBD2	once	TRBJ2-3	TGTGCCAGCAGCTTAGAAGCTGCTAGCGGGGGGGTGGGTACGCAGTATTTT	CASSLEAASGGVGTQYF
TRBV6-5	-	-	TRBJ1-1	TGTGCCAGCAGTTACCGGGGTAGAGGGGGTGGTATCACTGAAGCTTTCTTT	CASSYRGRGGGITEAFF
TRBV2	-	-	TRBJ2-1	TGTGCCAGCAGTGAAGTGGGCCGAACCGTCCTGGCCAATTACAATGAGCAGTTCTTC	CASSEVGRTVLANYNEQFF
TRBV7-2	-	many	TRBJ2-7	TGTGCCAGCAGCCCACAATGGGGGGCTTCCTACGAGCAGTACTTC	CASSPQWGASYEQYF
TRBV12-3/TRBV12-4	-	few	TRBJ2-3	TGTGCCAGCAGTCAAAGACAGAGAGACACAGATACGCAGTATTTT	CASSQRQRDTDTQYF
TRBV29-1	-	-	TRBJ1-2	TGCAGCGTACTGAACCAGGCGACTTATGGCTACACCTTC	CSVLNQATYGYTF
TRBV29-1	TRBD1	-	TRBJ1-2	TGCAGCGTTGGAGGACAGGAGACTAACTATGGCTACACCTTC	CSVGGQETNYGYTF
TRBV28	-	few	TRBJ2-7	TGTGCCAGCAGCCGGACAGCAGCCTACGAGCAGTACTTC	CASSRTAAYEQYF
TRBV7-2	-	-	TRBJ1-2	TGTGCCAGCAGCCGTCGGCTTAATGGCGAAGGCTACACCTTC	CASSRRLNGEGYTF
TRBV10-3	TRBD1	-	TRBJ1-2	TGTGCCATCACCGGGGACAGGGAGGACTATGGCTACACCTTC	CAITGDREDYGYTF
TRBV6-5	-	many	TRBJ2-5	TGTGCCAGCAGTTTGCACAGTAAAGAGACCCAGTACTTC	CASSLHSKETQYF
TRBV20-1	TRBD1	-	TRBJ1-4	TGCAGTGCTAGAGCCGGTGGAGCCAGGGGGTCTGAAAAACTGTTTTTT	CSARAGGARGSEKLFF
TRBV20-1	-	-	TRBJ2-2	TGCAGTGCTAGAAAGTGGGCCCGCGGGGGGGAGCTGTTTTTT	CSARKWARGGELFF
TRBV20-1	-	-	TRBJ2-7	TGCAGTGCTGATACGACCTACGAGCAGTACTTC	CSADTTYEQYF
TRBV5-1	-	few	TRBJ1-1	TGCGCCAGCAGCTTCTTGGGAGGGACCACTGAAGCTTTCTTT	CASSFLGGTTEAFF
TRBV5-6	-	-	TRBJ2-7	TGTGCCAGCGTTCAACTTGGCACCCCCTACGAGCAGTACTTC	CASVQLGTPYEQYF
TRBV5-1	TRBD1	-	TRBJ2-5	TGCGCCAGCAGCTCAGCTACAGGGGGCGAGACCCAGTACTTC	CASSSATGGETQYF
TRBV5-1	-	-	TRBJ1-5	TGCGCCAGCAGCCCTTACAGCGCCGACGGAGACCAGCCCCAGCATTTT	CASSPYSADGDQPQHF
TRBV7-2	TRBD1	-	TRBJ2-5	TGTGCCAGCAGTTCGGCGGGACAGGGTATTAATGAGCAGTACTTC	CASSSAGQGINEQYF
TRBV7-9	-	-	TRBJ1-1	TGTGCCAGCAACTTTCAGGACTTTCCGAACACTGAAGCTTTCTTT	CASNFQDFPNTEAFF
TRBV12-3/TRBV12-4	-	-	TRBJ2-2	TGTGCCAGCACGTTTGGGATGAACACCGGGGAGCTGTTTTTT	CASTFGMNTGELFF
TRBV4-2	TRBD1	-	TRBJ2-4	TGTGCCAGCAGCCAAGATGGGCAGGGGGCAAGGAGGAACATTCAGTACTTC	CASSQDGQGARRNIQYF
TRBV10-3	-	-	TRBJ2-1	TGTGCCACCGTAGGGCAAGGGGGTCACAATGAGCAGTTCTTC	CATVGQGGHNEQFF
TRBV5-1	-	-	TRBJ1-2	TGCGCCAGCAGCTTAAACTTGGCGACAGAATTCTATGGCTACACCTTC	CASSLNLATEFYGYTF
TRBV5-5	-	many	TRBJ2-3	TGTGCCAGCAGCTTGGCGAGCCCCACAGATACGCAGTATTTT	CASSLASPTDTQYF